This TCR beta chain was identified during a study of blood T cell repertoires in COVID-19. Turning to the study itself: The United States, Italy and Spain were the sources of the acute and convalescent COVID-19 samples.

What the recovered Cohort 3 donors had was two negative PCRs, clearance, or symptom resolution. Original data processing: Amplification with reference gene primers provided the estimates of nucleated cell counts. Only in-frame clones appear in the TCRdb table, and some are missing; sequencing was by immunoSEQ multiplex PCR. D and trimming come from the DNA, and the V and J calls and clone size come from that table. Found here are approximately 240,000 clones, around nine tenths of them singletons; the top ten hold 1.5% to 2%. The V and J ends lost 5 bases and 1 base, in that order; junction bases with no gene match: 5. From germline, CDR1 is SGHRS and CDR2 YFSETQ. The CDR3 extends over 15 amino acids.

The source material was PBMCs or T cells enriched from blood (not recorded which). The source of this sequence is a woman under 30 who had recovered from COVID-19. The chain recombines TRBV5-1 with TRBJ1-2, with 10 bases fitting TRBD1. The DNA for the CDR3 is TGCGCCAGCAGTTGGACAGGGGGAGATAACTATGGCTACACCTTC. Amino acids: CASSWTGGDNYGYTF.